A selection of T cell receptor beta chains follows, all from one sample in a study of T cells expressing NK-cell markers. TCRdb reworked the 5' RACE reads into one entry per CDR3 protein, no DNA. This table holds 200,000 to 300,000 distinct CDR3 sequences. Material for sequencing was blood T cells: a sorted CD56 or NKG2C T cell subset, CD4+ or CD8+ T cells, or bulk PBMC T cells (not recorded which). The receptors stem from a man between 18 and 29 years old in good health. CDR3s include the opening cysteine and the closing phenylalanine or tryptophan.

CDR3 protein,V gene,J gene
CASSLFAGEQFF,TRBV5-6,TRBJ2-1
CASRQAGGSPLHF,TRBV12-3/TRBV12-4,TRBJ1-6
CASSRLQQETQYF,TRBV12-3/TRBV12-4,TRBJ2-5
CATSDPRGPNQPQHF,TRBV24-1,TRBJ1-5
CASSVGSGRATNIQYF,TRBV9,TRBJ2-4
CSVRMLGLNTGELFF,TRBV29-1,TRBJ2-2
CASSAMKLAGDPKAYNEQFF,TRBV7-6,TRBJ2-1
CASSLTSGANYGYTF,TRBV28,TRBJ1-2
CASSPPDRAGSYEQYF,TRBV18,TRBJ2-7
CASSRGQGRTGELFF,TRBV7-2,TRBJ2-2
CASSSDRGQETQYF,TRBV12-3/TRBV12-4,TRBJ2-5
CASSFRDRRTGELFF,TRBV12-3/TRBV12-4,TRBJ2-2
CASRQGTGNQPQHF,TRBV12-3/TRBV12-4,TRBJ1-5
CASSLFGSTDTQYF,TRBV7-9,TRBJ2-3
CASSLVGTDTQYF,TRBV5-1,TRBJ2-3
CASSLQRLENNEQFF,TRBV12-3/TRBV12-4,TRBJ2-1
CASSQDRGSTDTQYF,TRBV6-1,TRBJ2-3
CSARYPTRDPNTGELFF,TRBV20-1,TRBJ2-2
CASSQQTSGNAETQYF,TRBV5-1,TRBJ2-5
CAIRVRGQTEAFF,TRBV10-3,TRBJ1-1
CAISESGESTPQYF,TRBV10-3,TRBJ2-3
CASGYGTLDNEQFF,TRBV6-5,TRBJ2-1
CSAAAANTGELFF,TRBV20-1,TRBJ2-2
CASSGWLESYEQYF,TRBV2,TRBJ2-7
CASSLSGHGTGNTIYF,TRBV27,TRBJ1-3
CASSQDRGGEKLFF,TRBV7-2,TRBJ1-4
CASSQSGTQFF,TRBV7-2,TRBJ2-1
CASSSTGGSNQPQHF,TRBV6-5,TRBJ1-5
CAWSGVTGQQFF,TRBV30,TRBJ2-1
CATSDPPVGRQFF,TRBV24-1,TRBJ2-1
CASSPIGGGKVSGANVLTF,TRBV12-3/TRBV12-4,TRBJ2-6
CASSLGRTLSYEQYF,TRBV7-2,TRBJ2-7
CASSSENTKTQYF,TRBV5-1,TRBJ2-5
CASSLVGDSGSIHEQFF,TRBV5-6,TRBJ2-1
CASSFTDRVTEAFF,TRBV12-3/TRBV12-4,TRBJ1-1
CAISDRDRAGNTIYF,TRBV10-3,TRBJ1-3
CASSIGSAGGPRDTQYF,TRBV19,TRBJ2-3
CASSYKGSAGEAFF,TRBV5-5,TRBJ1-1
CSARAGTLEQYF,TRBV20-1,TRBJ2-7
CASSQVFDRQTGELFF,TRBV4-3,TRBJ2-2
CSARPLTFSGNTIYF,TRBV20-1,TRBJ1-3
CASSPLTGRYNSPLHF,TRBV7-9,TRBJ1-6
CASTAGTGGGRNSPLHF,TRBV2,TRBJ1-6
CASSQEPRQTFEAFF,TRBV4-3,TRBJ1-1
CASSQDSRSTDTQYF,TRBV4-1,TRBJ2-3
CSVGIAGGPNEQFF,TRBV29-1,TRBJ2-1
CASSLEIAGADTQYF,TRBV7-2,TRBJ2-3
CASSVDGTEGNQPQHF,TRBV5-1,TRBJ1-5
CASSLNGGRASNEQFF,TRBV7-3,TRBJ2-1
CASSYSHGSGNTIYF,TRBV6-5,TRBJ1-3
CASRKQGAKNIQYF,TRBV6-1,TRBJ2-4
CASSFPGSGDMNEQFF,TRBV5-1,TRBJ2-1
CATKSTDTQYF,TRBV28,TRBJ2-3
CSAGEGGARTDTQYF,TRBV20-1,TRBJ2-3
CASSSAGGLGQTQYF,TRBV5-1,TRBJ2-5
CASSLGSEYEQFF,TRBV5-5,TRBJ2-1
CASSLDTGGNTEAFF,TRBV12-3/TRBV12-4,TRBJ1-1
CSALAGGPYGELFF,TRBV20-1,TRBJ2-2
CASSQGSIAETQYF,TRBV3-1,TRBJ2-5
CASTIPGSSPSDEQYF,TRBV5-6,TRBJ2-7